The 16 T cell receptor beta chains given below trace back to one sample, sequenced in a study of blood T cell repertoires in COVID-19. Profiled with immunoSEQ multiplex PCR; TCRdb holds only in-frame clones, not every one. The sample includes some 120,000 clones, approximately 85% of them seen just once. The sample comprised peripheral blood. These receptors were obtained from a human donor in a cohort sampled during active COVID-19.

The chain combines TRBV20-1 with TRBJ2-1; no reliable D call. The CDR3 has 10 residues. V lost 6 bases to trimming and J lost 8 bases, with 8 bases between them. Germline values: CDR1 DFQATT, CDR2 SNEGSKA (reference sequence). The CDR3 DNA is TGCAGTGCCAAGAGTTATGAGCAGTTCTTC. Translation gives CSAKSYEQFF.

The chain is built from TRBV15 and TRBJ2-1, with D hard to call. The length of the CDR3 is 12 residues. V gave up 5 bases and J gave up 3 bases, with 5 bases separating them. The germline CDR1 and CDR2 sequences are LNHNV and YYDKDF (reference sequence). The CDR3 DNA sequence: TGTGCCACCAGCCCAGTCTACAATGAGCAGTTCTTC. This sequence encodes CATSPVYNEQFF.

The V call is TRBV19, the J call TRBJ2-3; possibly TRBD1 for D (6 bases). The germline V and J ends were trimmed by 7 bases and 8 bases, with 19 bases remaining between them. CDR1 and CDR2 from the germline V gene are LNHDA and SQIVND (reference sequence). The CDR3 loop spans 14 amino acids. Here the CDR3 reads CASTPGQTAGTQYF. CDR3 nucleotide sequence: TGTGCCAGTACCCCCGGACAGACCGCCGGTACGCAGTATTTT.

The chain is built from TRBV19 and TRBJ2-3; possible D gene TRBD2, 6 bases. The CDR3 runs to 16 residues. V lost 4 bases and J lost 4, with 18 bases in between. In germline, CDR1 is LNHDA, CDR2 SQIVND (reference sequence). This chain's CDR3 is CASSTPPEGRADTQYF. The CDR3 DNA reads TGTGCCAGTAGTACGCCCCCGGAGGGCCGGGCAGATACGCAGTATTTT.

The chain couples TRBV27 to TRBJ2-3; D might be TRBD1 (6 bases). V gave up 6 bases and J gave up 8 bases, with 21 bases separating them. Germline CDR1 MNHEY, CDR2 SMNVEV (reference sequence). The CDR3 contains 15 residues. The CDR3 nucleotides read TGTGCCAGCAGCTCCACAGTGGGAAAAGGGGGTACGCAGTATTTT. As protein: CASSSTVGKGGTQYF.

This clone was seen just once. V gene TRBV12-3 or TRBV12-4 combines with J gene TRBJ2-5; TRBD1 is a possible D gene (5 bases). This CDR3 contains 13 residues. V was shortened by 1 base and J by 4 bases, with 7 bases between the two germline ends. CDR3 nucleotide sequence: TGTGCCAGCAGTTTAGGGACATCAGAGACCCAGTACTTC. Translating it yields CASSLGTSETQYF.

Comment on this clone: Because the CDR3's place on the DNA is in doubt, the DNA is left out and the CDR3 is given as listed by TCRdb. The J gene is TRBJ2-3, the V gene TRBV24-1; TRBD1 is the table's D call and was not checked against the DNA. Both ends counted, the CDR3 spans 12 residues. The germline V gene has CDR1 KGHDR and CDR2 SFDVKD. This CDR3 reads CATSVGQGARDF.

The V gene is TRBV9, the J gene TRBJ1-6, with 12 bases fitting TRBD1. Germline trimming cut 4 bases from V and 0 bases from J; bases unmatched to any gene: 5. CDR1 and CDR2 from the germline V gene are SGDLS and YYNGEE. The CDR3 length is 18 residues. The CDR3 region is CASSRDRGPRSYNSPLHF. The DNA of the CDR3 is TGTGCCAGCAGCAGGGACAGGGGGCCCCGCTCCTATAATTCACCCCTCCACTTT.

The rearrangement joins TRBV19 to TRBJ2-2; no definite D call. Germline CDR1 LNHDA, CDR2 SQIVND (reference sequence). This CDR3 contains 12 residues. Trimming took off 4 bases at V and 8 bases at J, with 8 bases between the two ends. CDR3 DNA: TGTGCCAGTAGTAGAGTAGCTGGGGAGCTGTTTTTT. Translating gives CASSRVAGELFF.

This sequence joins TRBV24-1 and TRBJ1-2; maybe TRBD1 (5 bases). CDR1 is KGHDR and CDR2 is SFDVKD in the germline V gene. This CDR3 is built from 17 residues. V lost 3 bases and J 3 bases, leaving 19 bases between the germline ends. In nucleotides, the CDR3 is TGTGCCACCAGTGATCCCGGAAAAAGCGGGGGGGACTATGGCTACACCTTC. The encoded protein is CATSDPGKSGGDYGYTF.

This rearrangement joins TRBV9 to TRBJ1-2, with unresolved D. CDR3 length equals 13 residues. The V gene lost 1 base and the J gene lost 7 bases, with 11 bases spanning the gap. CDR1 is SGDLS, CDR2 YYNGEE, per germline. This CDR3 is CASSVRGAFGYTF. DNA of the CDR3: TGTGCCAGCAGCGTAAGAGGCGCTTTTGGCTACACCTTC.

The chain is built from TRBV5-1 and TRBJ2-3; 9 nucleotides line up with TRBD2. CDR3 length equals 15 residues. J was trimmed by 1 base and V by 4 bases; bases with no gene match: 4. Germline-derived CDR1 and CDR2 are SGHRS and YFSETQ. In DNA, the CDR3 is TGCGCCAGCAGCCCGACTAGCGGTGGCACAGATACGCAGTATTTT. Translation: CASSPTSGGTDTQYF.

V usage is TRBV29-1 and J usage is TRBJ2-5, with TRBD1 matching over 9 bases. Unmatched junction bases numbered 5, after V lost 4 bases and J lost 2 bases. The V gene's germline CDR1 is SQVTM and CDR2 ANQGSEA. There are 14 residues in the CDR3. Here the CDR3 reads CSVVGQGQQETQYF. DNA of the CDR3: TGCAGCGTTGTCGGACAGGGGCAGCAAGAGACCCAGTACTTC.

This sequence joins TRBV18 and TRBJ2-1; 10 bases line up with TRBD2. With V trimmed by 0 bases and J by 0 bases, 8 bases remained unmatched. The CDR3 is 19 residues long. Germline-derived CDR1 and CDR2 are KGHSH and LQKENI. CDR3 region: CASSPPAGGGRGSYNEQFF. The DNA for the CDR3 is TGTGCCAGCTCACCACCAGCGGGGGGGGGACGAGGCTCCTACAATGAGCAGTTCTTC.

The chain links TRBV7-2 to TRBJ2-3; TRBD2 agrees at 8 bases. CDR1 and CDR2 (germline): SGHTA, FQGNSA. V lost 0 bases and J lost 7; bases outside the gene matches: 9. The CDR3 is 16 amino acids. Here the CDR3 DNA reads TGTGCCAGCAGCTTAGCGCCGGGCGGGGGGCTAAATACGCAGTATTTT. It is translated as CASSLAPGGGLNTQYF.

This clone was detected a few times. This chain joins TRBV6-2 or TRBV6-3 and TRBJ1-6; no firm D call. V lost 1 base and J lost 1, with 8 bases in between. CDR3 size: 16 residues. The V gene's germline CDR1 is MNHEY and CDR2 SVGEGT. The CDR3 protein is CASSYFGGSYNSPLHF. The CDR3 DNA reads as TGTGCCAGCAGTTACTTCGGAGGGTCCTATAATTCACCCCTCCACTTT.